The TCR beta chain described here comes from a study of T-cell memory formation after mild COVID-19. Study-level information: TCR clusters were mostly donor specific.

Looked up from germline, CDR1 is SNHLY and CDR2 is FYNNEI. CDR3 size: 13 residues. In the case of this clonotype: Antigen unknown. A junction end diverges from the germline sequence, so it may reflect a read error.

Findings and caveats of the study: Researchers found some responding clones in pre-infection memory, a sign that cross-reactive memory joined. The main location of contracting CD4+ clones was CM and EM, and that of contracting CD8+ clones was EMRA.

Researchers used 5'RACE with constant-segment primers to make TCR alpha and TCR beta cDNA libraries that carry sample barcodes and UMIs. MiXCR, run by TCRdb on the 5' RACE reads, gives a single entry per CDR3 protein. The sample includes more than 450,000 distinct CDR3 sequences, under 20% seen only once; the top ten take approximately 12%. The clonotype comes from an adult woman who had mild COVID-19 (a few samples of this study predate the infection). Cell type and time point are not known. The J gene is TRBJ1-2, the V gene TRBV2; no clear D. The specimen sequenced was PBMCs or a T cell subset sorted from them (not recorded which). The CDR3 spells CASSKNDLGLDAF. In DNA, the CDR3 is TGTGCCAGCAGTAAAAATGACCTGGGATTAGACGCCTTC.